This T cell receptor beta chain was sequenced in a study of CD8 T cells in ankylosing spondylitis. Study-level points and caveats: Significant enrichment of disease-linked clones was reportedly seen in matched ankylosing spondylitis synovial fluid.

This clonotype was seen more than once but under ten times. What it binds is unknown. TCRdb re-derived calls from the 5' RACE reads in MiXCR, one entry per CDR3 protein. The sample shows 20,000 to 30,000 distinct CDR3 sequences, over 10% of them seen only once. Trimming cost V 6 bases and J 4 bases; bases outside gene matches: 14. CDR1 DFQATT and CDR2 SNEGSKA come from the germline V gene (reference sequence). The CDR3 extends over 16 amino acids. V and J are TRBV20-1 and TRBJ1-5, with 8 bases lining up with TRBD1. This TCR was sampled from a male donor with ankylosing spondylitis or in good health (not recorded which). Material: blood. CDR3 amino acids: CSAMEPRTGSNQPQHF. In DNA, the CDR3 is TGCAGTGCCATGGAACCTAGGACAGGGTCAAATCAGCCCCAGCATTTT.